This record concerns one T cell receptor (beta chain) sequence. This clone is termed medium-sized (0.01 to 0.1%). No cognate antigen has been identified for it. No base qualities exist here, and no much larger clone lies one base off it. TCRbeta CDR3 regions were amplified from genomic DNA by means of the immunoSEQ Assay, a bias-controlled multiplex PCR. As for the original processing: The number of nucleated cells in each sample was estimated from the amplification of reference gene primers within the assay. To quantify the absolute abundance of each unique TCRbeta CDR3 rearrangement, sequence reads were collapsed and filtered. For each sample, productive Simpson clonality was calculated as the square root of Simpson's diversity index over productive rearrangements. TCRdb mirrors the immuneACCESS table, restricted to in-frame sequences. Some clones are absent from its copies; in checked studies, under half trace to an unresolved V gene, and the reason for the others is unknown. D and trimming were read from the DNA, whereas the V and J calls and clone size are those reported in that table. This sample holds around 170,000 clones; around 90% were observed only once. Around a quarter of the sample is held by the ten biggest clonotypes.

The record originates from a study of blood T cell repertoires in COVID-19 (dated by TCRdb to 2018 to 2021). Describing the broader study: Collaborator samples came from the United States, Italy and Spain and covered acute and convalescent phases of COVID-19. The material from the prospective study consisted of cDNA or gDNA derived from T cells, B-cell-depleted T cells, or PBMCs. The dataset comprised deeply sampled blood TCRbeta repertoires from subjects exposed to, actively infected with, or recovered from COVID-19. The repertoires were released in a freely available public database intended as a resource for research on the immune response to SARS-CoV-2. Samples came from the ongoing ImmuneRACE study (first 160 participants) plus 1,254 subjects from 6 global collaborators. A de-identified subject ID, COVID-19 status, age in years and sex were almost always included in the sample metadata. Where available, HLA class I and class II types were obtained from metadata supplied by the sample provider rather than from assay-based typing.

Including cysteine and phenylalanine, the CDR3 has 15 amino acids. The read is trimmed to its CDR3 DNA, 45 bases read in frame from base 1. The junction shows trimming of 4 bases on V and 0 bases on J, and the gene matches do not reach 6 bases of it. CDR1 MGHRA and CDR2 YSYEKL are derived from the germline V gene. Collaborating institutions collected whole blood in K2EDTA tubes following their own protocols. For TCRbeta analysis, collaborators shipped samples as frozen whole blood, isolated PBMCs, or DNA extracted from either of those sample types. General study outcomes and caveats: How much clinical and demographic metadata was included differed by source and by participant, and the metadata was provided uncurated.

The TCR comes from a man in his 60s with acute or convalescent COVID-19. Sequencing was performed on peripheral blood. Recombination linked TRBV4-1 to TRBJ2-7; TRBD1 fits 7 bases in the junction. At the DNA level, the sequence is TGCGCCAGCAGCCCTGAGACAGGGAGCTCCTACGAGCAGTACTTC. Its coded protein is CASSPETGSSYEQYF.